This TCR beta chain was found in a study of cytomegalovirus exposure and HLA in healthy donors. General study results and limits: Later analysis demonstrated an association between a missense DCLRE1C variant and TCR beta V- and J-gene trimming. It was reportedly the case that the classifier diagnosed cytomegalovirus status with high specificity and sensitivity. A later analysis showed TCR association rates differing by HLA locus, peaking at DRB1 and lowest at HLA-C. Researchers reported that a few CMV-associated chains were confirmed in vitro as CMV antigen-specific.

The PCR ran on 60 Vbeta and 13 Jbeta primers. Method: immunoSEQ multiplex PCR; TCRdb's copy keeps in-frame clones and lacks some. The sample holds 100,000 or so clones; less than 80% are singletons and the top ten take under 2.5%. A word on this clone: Its antigen remains unknown.

CDR1 SGHTA and CDR2 FQGTGA come from the germline V gene. Trimming at V came to 4 bases and at J to 6 bases, leaving 5 bases not matched to a gene. CDR3 length: 14 residues. Sequenced sample: PBMCs. This sequence joins TRBV7-3 and TRBJ2-3; 9 bases agree with TRBD1. The sequence was collected from a man aged 25-45 years in good health and CMV-seronegative. As DNA, the CDR3 is TGTGCCAGCAGCTCACAGGGGGCGGGCGATACGCAGTATTTT. As protein: CASSSQGAGDTQYF.